These T cell receptor beta chains were read from a single sample in a study of blood T cell repertoires in COVID-19. Sequenced by immunoSEQ multiplex PCR; TCRdb stores in-frame clones only, minus some. This table holds 200,000 to 250,000 clones, approximately 79% found once. The sample consisted of peripheral blood. Receptor source: a woman aged 40 to 50 with active or convalescent COVID-19. Each CDR3 is given with its conserved first and last residue. A D gene is named only where the DNA matches it firmly. Rows may omit the clone size; those that give it use once, few, many or a size class.

J gene: TRBJ1-6
D gene: -
clone size: -
CDR3 length: 12
V gene: TRBV27
CDR3 protein: CATMGGGSPLHF
CDR3 DNA: TGTGCCACCATGGGGGGGGGATCACCCCTCCACTTT

J gene: TRBJ2-3
D gene: TRBD2
clone size: -
CDR3 length: 15
V gene: TRBV4-1
CDR3 protein: CASSPLGLASDTQYF
CDR3 DNA: TGCGCCAGCAGCCCCCTGGGACTAGCGTCAGATACGCAGTATTTT

J gene: TRBJ1-5
D gene: -
clone size: -
CDR3 length: 12
V gene: TRBV28
CDR3 protein: CASTPLNQPQHF
CDR3 DNA: TGTGCCAGCACTCCACTCAATCAGCCCCAGCATTTT

J gene: TRBJ2-2
D gene: -
clone size: -
CDR3 length: 15
V gene: TRBV3-1/TRBV3-2
CDR3 protein: CASSPFLTNTGELFF
CDR3 DNA: TGTGCCAGCAGCCCTTTTCTTACGAACACCGGGGAGCTGTTTTTT

J gene: TRBJ1-2
D gene: -
clone size: -
CDR3 length: 14
V gene: TRBV2
CDR3 protein: CASTVQGGSYGYTF
CDR3 DNA: TGTGCCAGCACTGTCCAGGGCGGAAGTTATGGCTACACCTTC

J gene: TRBJ1-2
D gene: TRBD1
clone size: -
CDR3 length: 12
V gene: TRBV29-1
CDR3 protein: CSGRTGENGYTF
CDR3 DNA: TGCAGCGGTCGGACAGGGGAGAATGGCTACACCTTC

J gene: TRBJ1-3
D gene: -
clone size: once
CDR3 length: 14
V gene: TRBV18
CDR3 protein: CASSPPLRADTIYF
CDR3 DNA: TGTGCCAGCTCACCACCGCTCAGGGCTGACACCATATATTTT

J gene: TRBJ2-1
D gene: TRBD2
clone size: -
CDR3 length: 16
V gene: TRBV9
CDR3 protein: CASSVDVAGVYNEQFF
CDR3 DNA: TGTGCCAGCAGCGTAGATGTAGCGGGGGTCTACAATGAGCAGTTCTTC

J gene: TRBJ2-6
D gene: -
clone size: -
CDR3 length: 14
V gene: TRBV7-3
CDR3 protein: CASSLSSGANVLTF
CDR3 DNA: TGTGCCAGCAGCTTATCTTCCGGGGCCAACGTCCTGACTTTC

J gene: TRBJ1-6
D gene: TRBD1
clone size: -
CDR3 length: 13
V gene: TRBV2
CDR3 protein: CASQGQYNSPLHF
CDR3 DNA: TGTGCCAGCCAGGGACAGTATAATTCACCCCTCCACTTT

J gene: TRBJ1-1
D gene: TRBD1
clone size: -
CDR3 length: 13
V gene: TRBV18
CDR3 protein: CASSRDRDTEAFF
CDR3 DNA: TGTGCCAGCTCAAGGGACAGGGACACTGAAGCTTTCTTT

J gene: TRBJ2-7
D gene: -
clone size: -
CDR3 length: 11
V gene: TRBV20-1
CDR3 protein: CSARQGYEQYF
CDR3 DNA: TGCAGTGCTAGACAGGGCTACGAGCAGTACTTC

J gene: TRBJ1-1
D gene: -
clone size: -
CDR3 length: 15
V gene: TRBV19
CDR3 protein: CASSISLRGPLEAFF
CDR3 DNA: TGTGCCAGTAGTATCTCCCTCCGCGGGCCGCTGGAAGCTTTCTTT

J gene: TRBJ1-4
D gene: -
clone size: -
CDR3 length: 11
V gene: TRBV19
CDR3 protein: CASSEPRKLFF
CDR3 DNA: TGTGCCAGTAGTGAACCGAGGAAACTGTTTTTT

J gene: TRBJ1-2
D gene: TRBD1
clone size: -
CDR3 length: 16
V gene: TRBV18
CDR3 protein: CASSPDREASNYGYTF
CDR3 DNA: TGTGCCAGCTCACCGGACAGGGAAGCTTCTAACTATGGCTACACCTTC